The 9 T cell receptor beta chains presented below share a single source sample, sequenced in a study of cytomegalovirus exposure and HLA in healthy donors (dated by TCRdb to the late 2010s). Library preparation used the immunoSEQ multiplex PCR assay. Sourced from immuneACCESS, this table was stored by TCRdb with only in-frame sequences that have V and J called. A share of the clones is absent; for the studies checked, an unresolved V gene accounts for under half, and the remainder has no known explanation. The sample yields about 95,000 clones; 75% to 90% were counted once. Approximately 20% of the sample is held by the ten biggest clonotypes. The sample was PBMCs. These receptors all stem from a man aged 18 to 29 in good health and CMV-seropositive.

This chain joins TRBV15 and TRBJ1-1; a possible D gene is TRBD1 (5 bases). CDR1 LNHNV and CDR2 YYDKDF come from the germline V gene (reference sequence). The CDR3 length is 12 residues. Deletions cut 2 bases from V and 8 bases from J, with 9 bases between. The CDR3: CATSRSRTEAFF. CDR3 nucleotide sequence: TGTGCCACCAGCAGATCCCGGACAGAAGCTTTCTTT. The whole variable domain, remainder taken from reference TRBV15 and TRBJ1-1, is DAMVIQNPRYQVTQFGKPVTLSCSQTLNHNVMYWYQQKSSQAPKLLFHYYDKDFNNEADTPDNFQSRRPNTSFCFLDIRSPGLGDTAMYLCATSRSRTEAFFGQGTRLTVV.

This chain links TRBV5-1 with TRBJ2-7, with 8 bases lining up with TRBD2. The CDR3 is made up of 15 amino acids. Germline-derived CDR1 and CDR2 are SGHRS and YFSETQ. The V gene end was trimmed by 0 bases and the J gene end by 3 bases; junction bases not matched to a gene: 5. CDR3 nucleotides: TGCGCCAGCAGCTTGGCCGCGGGGGGCGGCTACGAGCAGTACTTC. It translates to CASSLAAGGGYEQYF.

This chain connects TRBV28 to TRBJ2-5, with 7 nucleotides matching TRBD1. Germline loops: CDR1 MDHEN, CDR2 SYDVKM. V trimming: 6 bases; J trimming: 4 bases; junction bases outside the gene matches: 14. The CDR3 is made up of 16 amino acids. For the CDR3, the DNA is TGTGCCAGCAGCAGCATGACAGGGCCCGAGAGAGAGACCCAGTACTTC. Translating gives CASSSMTGPERETQYF. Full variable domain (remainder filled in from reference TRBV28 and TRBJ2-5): DVKVTQSSRYLVKRTGEKVFLECVQDMDHENMFWYRQDPGLGLRLIYFSYDVKMKEKGDIPEGYSVSREKKERFSLILESASTNQTSMYLCASSSMTGPERETQYFGPGTRLLVL.

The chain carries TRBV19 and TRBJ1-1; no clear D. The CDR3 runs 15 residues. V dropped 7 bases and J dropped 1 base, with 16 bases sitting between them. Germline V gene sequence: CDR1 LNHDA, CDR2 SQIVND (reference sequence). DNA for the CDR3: TGTGCCAGTACCCCTTGGCGCGGAACGAACACTGAAGCTTTCTTT. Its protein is CASTPWRGTNTEAFF.

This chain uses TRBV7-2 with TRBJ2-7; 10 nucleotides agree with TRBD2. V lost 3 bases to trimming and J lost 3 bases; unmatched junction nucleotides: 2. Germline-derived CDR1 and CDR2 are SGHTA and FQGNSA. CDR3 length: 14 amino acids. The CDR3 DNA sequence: TGTGCCAGCAGCTTTTGGACTAGCGGCTACGAGCAGTACGTC. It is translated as CASSFWTSGYEQYV.

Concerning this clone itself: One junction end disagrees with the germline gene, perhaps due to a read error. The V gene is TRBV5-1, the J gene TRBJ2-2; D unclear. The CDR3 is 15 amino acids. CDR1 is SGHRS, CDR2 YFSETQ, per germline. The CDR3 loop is CTRNGCILDTGELFF. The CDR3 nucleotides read TGCACCAGGAACGGGTGCATCTTGGACACCGGGGAGCTGTTTTTT.

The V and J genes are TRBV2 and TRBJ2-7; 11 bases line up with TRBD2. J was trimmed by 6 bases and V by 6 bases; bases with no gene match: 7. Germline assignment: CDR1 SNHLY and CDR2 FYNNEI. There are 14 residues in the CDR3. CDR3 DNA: TGTGCCAGCAGGGAGACTAGCGGGACCCTCGAGCAGTACTTC. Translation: CASRETSGTLEQYF.

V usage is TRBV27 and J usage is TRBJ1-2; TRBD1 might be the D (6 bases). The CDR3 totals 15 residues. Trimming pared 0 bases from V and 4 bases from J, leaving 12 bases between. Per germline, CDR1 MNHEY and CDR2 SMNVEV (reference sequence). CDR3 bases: TGTGCCAGCAGTTTATCGGGGGCCCCTGGCTATGGCTACACCTTC. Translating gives CASSLSGAPGYGYTF.

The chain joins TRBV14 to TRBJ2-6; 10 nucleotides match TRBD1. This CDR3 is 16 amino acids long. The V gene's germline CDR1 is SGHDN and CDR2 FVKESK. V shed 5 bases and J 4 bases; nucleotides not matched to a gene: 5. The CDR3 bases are TGTGCCAGCAGCAGGGACAGGGGAGCCGGGGCCAACGTCCTGACTTTC. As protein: CASSRDRGAGANVLTF. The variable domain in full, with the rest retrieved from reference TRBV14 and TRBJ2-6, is EAGVTQFPSHSVIEKGQTVTLRCDPISGHDNLYWYRRVMGKEIKFLLHFVKESKQDESGMPNNRFLAERTGGTYSTLKVQPAELEDSGVYFCASSRDRGAGANVLTFGAGSRLTVL.